Listed here are 18 T cell receptor beta chains from one sample, sequenced in a study of shared clonotypes between healthy human individuals. It was CD45RO-negative cells, positively selected for CCR7, that made up naive CD8 cells, with terminally differentiated effector memory CD45RA+ cells excluded. Sequencing was performed with immunoSEQ multiplex PCR; in TCRdb, only in-frame clones are kept and a portion is missing. The sample records about 2.1 million clones, roughly 91% being singletons. What was sequenced was naive CD8+ T cells from PBMCs. These receptors were collected from a man younger than 30 in good health. Some clones in this sample may be carry-over from other donors' samples.

The chain uses TRBV7-9 and TRBJ2-5, with a tentative D call TRBD2 (6 bases). Trimming stripped 4 bases from V and 1 base from J, with 16 bases between. The CDR3 has 16 residues. CDR1 and CDR2 (germline): SEHNR, FQNEAQ (reference sequence). CDR3 residues: CASSSVSGYSQETQYF. For the CDR3, the DNA is TGTGCCAGCAGCTCCGTGAGCGGGTACAGCCAAGAGACCCAGTACTTC.

The chain links TRBV13 to TRBJ2-7; D is perhaps TRBD2 (6 bases). The V and J ends lost 5 bases and 5 bases respectively, with 19 bases between them. This CDR3 has 15 residues. The germline V gene encodes CDR1 PRHDT and CDR2 FYEKMQ (reference sequence). The DNA for the CDR3 is TGTGCCAGCAGCCCTGGGCGGAGGGGCGGCCACGAGCAGTACTTC. Protein: CASSPGRRGGHEQYF.

V and J are TRBV15 and TRBJ2-1; 11 bases are shared with TRBD2. With 4 bases clipped from V and 8 bases from J, the junction kept 10 bases outside the gene matches. Germline values: CDR1 LNHNV, CDR2 YYDKDF (reference sequence). This CDR3 comprises 16 residues. The CDR3 DNA is TGTGCCACCAGCACCGAAAGACTAGCGGGACCATATGAGCAGTTCTTC. It translates to CATSTERLAGPYEQFF.

The rearrangement links TRBV14 to TRBJ2-2, with 9 nucleotides matching TRBD2. The junction had 1 base not matched to a gene; V was cut back by 6 bases and J by 5 bases. The CDR3 extends over 13 amino acids. Per germline, CDR1 SGHDN and CDR2 FVKESK. The chain's CDR3 is CASRLAGTGELFF. In DNA, the CDR3 is TGTGCCAGCAGGCTAGCGGGAACCGGGGAGCTGTTTTTT.

This clone was picked up one time. The V call is TRBV12-5, the J call TRBJ2-7; D gene ambiguous. The V end was cut by 7 bases, the J end by 0 bases, with 10 bases between. The CDR3 covers 13 residues. From germline, CDR1 is LGHNT and CDR2 FRNRAP. Here the CDR3 reads CASAPLDSYEQYF. CDR3 DNA: TGTGCTAGTGCCCCGTTGGACTCCTACGAGCAGTACTTC.

The gene calls are TRBV9 and TRBJ2-7, with 11 positions matching TRBD2. Germline-derived CDR1 and CDR2 are SGDLS and YYNGEE. Trimming took 0 bases from V and 4 from J; bases not matched to a gene: 18. CDR3 length equals 20 residues. The CDR3 sequence is CASSVAPGLAGGPLRYEQYF. The CDR3 DNA is TGTGCCAGCAGCGTAGCTCCTGGGCTAGCGGGAGGTCCCCTCCGTTACGAGCAGTACTTC.

This chain links TRBV29-1 with TRBJ1-2; D not certain. Germline CDR1 reads SQVTM; CDR2 reads ANQGSEA. Trimming removed 6 bases at V and 8 bases at J, with 13 bases between. This CDR3 has 11 residues. The DNA for the CDR3 is TGCAGCGTAAATTTGTTCGGGGGCTACACCTTC. This gives the protein CSVNLFGGYTF.

Regarding this clone: Other DNA variants within this sample encode the same CDR3. The J gene is TRBJ1-1, the V gene TRBV27; a possible D gene is TRBD1 (5 bases). In germline, CDR1 is MNHEY, CDR2 SMNVEV (reference sequence). The V and J ends lost 6 bases and 4 bases respectively, with 6 bases between them. The CDR3 covers 11 residues. CDR3 bases: TGTGCCAGCAGGGGGACCACTGAAGCTTTCTTT. This sequence encodes CASRGTTEAFF.

The gene calls are TRBV5-1 and TRBJ1-4; no reliable D call. CDR3 length: 17 amino acids. Trimming pared 0 bases from V and 1 base from J, leaving 13 bases between. Germline CDR1 is SGHRS and CDR2 is YFSETQ. The CDR3, as DNA: TGCGCCAGCAGCTTGGCGTATCTTCCGGGAACTAATGAAAAACTGTTTTTT. Translating it yields CASSLAYLPGTNEKLFF.

The V call is TRBV6-1, the J call TRBJ1-2; TRBD1 agrees at 7 bases. The CDR3 contains 16 residues. Germline CDR1 and CDR2: MNHNS and SASEGT. The J segment lost 4 bases and the V segment lost 3 bases, leaving 11 bases of the junction unmatched. The CDR3 here is CASSEDTVTGFYGYTF. The DNA for the CDR3 is TGTGCCAGCAGTGAGGACACGGTGACAGGGTTCTATGGCTACACCTTC.

The chain has TRBV6-5 and TRBJ1-1, with D unresolved. V lost 6 bases to trimming and J lost 6 bases, with 17 bases between them. This CDR3 contains 14 residues. Germline values: CDR1 MNHEY, CDR2 SVGAGI. The CDR3 region is CASRPKEAGPEAFF. In nucleotides, the CDR3 is TGTGCCAGCAGACCCAAAGAAGCCGGACCTGAAGCTTTCTTT.

The rearrangement links TRBV5-6 to TRBJ1-5; possible D gene TRBD1, 5 bases. Germline CDR1 reads SGHDT; CDR2 reads YYEEEE. Trimming removed 3 bases from V and 7 bases from J, with 11 bases in between. CDR3 length equals 13 residues. The CDR3 bases are TGTGCCAGCAGCTCAGGGTTGGGGCAGCCCCAGCATTTT. Its protein product is CASSSGLGQPQHF.

As regards this clone: The same CDR3 is also encoded by other DNA sequences in this sample. This chain's CDR3 is CASSVGLAGGYNEQFF. CDR3 DNA sequence: TGTGCCAGCAGCGTAGGACTAGCGGGGGGTTACAATGAGCAGTTCTTC. V and J are TRBV9 and TRBJ2-1; 13 bases align to TRBD2. Germline values: CDR1 SGDLS, CDR2 YYNGEE. This CDR3 has 16 amino acids. Losses at the gene ends were 0 bases for V and 4 bases for J; bases not matched to a gene: 1.

This chain uses TRBV6-5 with TRBJ2-2, with a weak D call TRBD1 (5 bases). This CDR3 is built from 15 residues. With 0 bases removed from V and 3 bases from J, the gap between germline ends came to 8 bases. Germline CDR1 MNHEY, CDR2 SVGAGI. CDR3 in amino acids: CASSYSPGYTGELFF. The CDR3 DNA sequence: TGTGCCAGCAGTTACTCTCCAGGGTACACCGGGGAGCTGTTTTTT.

This clone was recorded once. The genes are TRBV19 and TRBJ1-5, with D tentatively TRBD1 (5 bases). The CDR3 loop spans 14 amino acids. V was shortened by 3 bases and J by 6 bases, with 12 bases between the two germline ends. Germline V CDR1 and CDR2: LNHDA, SQIVND (reference sequence). CDR3 region: CASSIQLRGQPQHF. The CDR3 DNA follows: TGTGCCAGTAGTATCCAGTTGAGGGGTCAGCCCCAGCATTTT.

This clone was detected only a few times. The V call is TRBV30, the J call TRBJ1-4; a possible D gene is TRBD1 (5 bases). The length of the CDR3 is 11 residues. V lost 2 bases to trimming and J lost 13 bases, with 11 bases between them. Germline CDR1 is GTSNPN and CDR2 is SVGIG (reference sequence). The CDR3 nucleotides read TGTGCCTGGAGTAATCTTAGGGGACTGTTTTTT. Protein product: CAWSNLRGLFF.

The V gene is TRBV11-2, the J gene TRBJ1-2; D is possibly TRBD1 (5 bases). CDR3 length: 15 residues. Trimming shortened V by 0 bases and J by 6 bases, and 14 bases separated the two germline ends. The V gene's germline CDR1 is SGHAT and CDR2 FQNNGV. The CDR3 here is CASSLDVAGRNGYTF. The DNA for the CDR3 is TGTGCCAGCAGCTTAGATGTGGCAGGGAGGAATGGCTACACCTTC.

The chain combines TRBV6-6 with TRBJ2-7, with 8 bases fitting TRBD2. The germline CDR1 and CDR2 sequences are MNHNY and SVGAGI (reference sequence). V trimming: 7 bases; J trimming: 0 bases; junction bases outside the gene matches: 8. The CDR3 has 15 residues. The chain's CDR3 is CASTGGRGDSYEQYF. The CDR3 DNA follows: TGTGCCAGCACGGGAGGGCGGGGCGACTCCTACGAGCAGTACTTC.